Described below is a single TCR beta chain sequence and its context. After removal of 0 bases from V and 13 bases from J, the junction contained 12 bases not matched to a gene. The CDR3 is made up of 15 amino acids. Germline-derived CDR1 and CDR2 are SGHDN and FVKESK. Documented time point: before trial treatment. This record comes from a study of low-dose radiotherapy and immunotherapy resistance in tumors. Study details: Every 2 weeks, cohort 1 got 0.5 Gy, reaching 6.5 Gy to the planning target volume.

Priming of first-strand cDNA relied on TRAV- and TRBV-specific primers (covering alpha and beta chains). TCRs underwent 20 PCR cycles of amplification with a constant-region primer and V-primer adapter. mRNA isolates were amplified via in vitro transcription. TCRdb fed the reads into MiXCR, producing one record per CDR3 protein. The sample has about 71,000 distinct CDR3 sequences; roughly 31% are singletons. This receptor was identified in a female donor with ovarian cancer. This sequence joins TRBV14 and TRBJ2-4, with 7 bases identical to TRBD2. The specimen was PBMCs, collected before treatment. The chain's CDR3 is CASSQDPAGKAVQYF. The CDR3 nucleotides are TGTGCCAGCAGCCAAGATCCAGCGGGGAAGGCAGTCCAGTACTTC.